The rows below give T cell receptor beta chains drawn from one sample of a study of monozygotic twins with inflammatory bowel disease. TCRdb re-called the 5' RACE reads and catalogs CDR3 proteins one per entry, DNA excluded. Found here are about 450,000 distinct CDR3 sequences; the top ten clones hold approximately 2.4%. Material: blood. The receptors shown here come from a human donor with ulcerative colitis or Crohn's disease, or a healthy co-twin of an affected twin (not recorded which). Both conserved end residues are part of each CDR3.

CDR3 length	J gene	V gene	CDR3 protein
17	TRBJ2-2	TRBV7-9	CASSLPGQGAPTGELFF
15	TRBJ2-3	TRBV2	CASSRQGEGTDTQYF
14	TRBJ2-3	TRBV15	CATSTHGSTDTQYF
13	TRBJ2-7	TRBV12-3/TRBV12-4	CASSPGQFYEQYF
14	TRBJ2-7	TRBV19	CVSSSRDRDYEQYF
15	TRBJ2-3	TRBV4-2	CASSQVLGGGDTQYF
12	TRBJ2-1	TRBV5-1	CASSLITDEQFF
15	TRBJ2-1	TRBV7-9	CASSTWRVSYNEQFF
14	TRBJ1-5	TRBV19	CASSGQGWDQPQHF
15	TRBJ1-6	TRBV3-1	CASSSGQATNSPLHF
16	TRBJ2-2	TRBV29-1	CSAGTSGGPNTGELFF
14	TRBJ1-2	TRBV10-3	CAISDHLGNYGYTF
14	TRBJ1-2	TRBV20-1	CSASWAGGHYGYTF
12	TRBJ2-7	TRBV20-1	CSARTISYEQYF
15	TRBJ2-3	TRBV12-3/TRBV12-4	CASTRDRGTADTQYF
15	TRBJ2-4	TRBV18	CASSQTGAGPNIQYF
15	TRBJ1-1	TRBV18	CASSPREVIETEAFF
12	TRBJ1-6	TRBV12-3/TRBV12-4	CASSFGNSPLHF
15	TRBJ2-1	TRBV20-1	CSASGLPSSYNEQFF
15	TRBJ2-1	TRBV12-3/TRBV12-4	CASSKQGAQNNEQFF
16	TRBJ2-1	TRBV18	CASSQSLLSSYNEQFF
11	TRBJ2-7	TRBV6-5	CASSSPGQQYF
15	TRBJ2-7	TRBV3-1	CASSQGGQGDLEQYF
11	TRBJ1-4	TRBV20-1	CSANRGEKLFF
16	TRBJ2-1	TRBV14	CASSQGQGLRNNEQFF
16	TRBJ1-2	TRBV5-6	CASGELGYQGELGYTF
12	TRBJ2-5	TRBV28	CASIRQGGTQYF
14	TRBJ1-2	TRBV29-1	CSVDGFASLEGYTF
16	TRBJ1-2	TRBV12-3/TRBV12-4	CASSEQGSKGNYGYTF
15	TRBJ2-2	TRBV5-1	CASSLSTANTGELFF
18	TRBJ1-5	TRBV4-2	CASSLNTGTIIGNQPQHF
14	TRBJ1-2	TRBV19	CASSLDRGLDGYTF
13	TRBJ1-1	TRBV10-3	CAISDSRETEAFF
15	TRBJ1-6	TRBV20-1	CSARDVGDYNSPLHF
13	TRBJ1-6	TRBV30	CAGATGYNSPLHF
15	TRBJ1-6	TRBV20-1	CSARAQNSYNSPLHF
16	TRBJ1-1	TRBV5-1	CASSLDPGTASTEAFF
14	TRBJ1-1	TRBV18	CASTLSISNTEAFF
18	TRBJ2-3	TRBV9	CASSVWGTSGVGTDTQYF
12	TRBJ1-4	TRBV5-1	CASSFPGTQLFF
15	TRBJ1-5	TRBV19	CASTWGEPYNQPQHF
15	TRBJ1-6	TRBV20-1	CSAPGHHRDNSPLHF
13	TRBJ1-4	TRBV10-3	CAINPGGGEKLFF
15	TRBJ2-2	TRBV9	CASSVAGDNTGELFF
13	TRBJ1-1	TRBV29-1	CSVGWTKNTEAFF
18	TRBJ2-7	TRBV7-8	CASSLVGVRGSGAYEQYF
16	TRBJ2-5	TRBV12-3/TRBV12-4	CASSKIGQVEGETQYF
15	TRBJ1-1	TRBV5-1	CASSPQGLGNTDAFF